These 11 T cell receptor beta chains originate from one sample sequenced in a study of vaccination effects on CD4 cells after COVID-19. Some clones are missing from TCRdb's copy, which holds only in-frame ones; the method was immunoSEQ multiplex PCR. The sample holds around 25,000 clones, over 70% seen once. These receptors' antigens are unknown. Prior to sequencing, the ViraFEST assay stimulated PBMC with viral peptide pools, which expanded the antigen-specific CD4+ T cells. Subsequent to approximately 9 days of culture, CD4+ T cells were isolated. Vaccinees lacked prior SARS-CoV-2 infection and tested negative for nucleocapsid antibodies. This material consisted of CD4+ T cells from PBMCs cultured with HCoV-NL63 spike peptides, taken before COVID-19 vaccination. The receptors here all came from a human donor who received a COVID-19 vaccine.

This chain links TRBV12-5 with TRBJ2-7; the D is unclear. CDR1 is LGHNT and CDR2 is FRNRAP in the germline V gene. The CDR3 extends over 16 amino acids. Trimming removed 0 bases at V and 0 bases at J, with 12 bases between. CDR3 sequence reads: CASGLVHGGGSYEQYF. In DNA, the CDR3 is TGTGCTAGTGGTTTGGTACATGGCGGCGGCTCCTACGAGCAGTACTTC.

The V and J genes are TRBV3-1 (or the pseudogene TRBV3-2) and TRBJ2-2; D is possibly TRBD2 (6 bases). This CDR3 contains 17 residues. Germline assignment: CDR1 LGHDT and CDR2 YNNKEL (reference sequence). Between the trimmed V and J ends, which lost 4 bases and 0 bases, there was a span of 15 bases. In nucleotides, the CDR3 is TGTGCCAGCAGCCTCTCTAGCGTAGTAGCGAACACCGGGGAGCTGTTTTTT. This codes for CASSLSSVVANTGELFF.

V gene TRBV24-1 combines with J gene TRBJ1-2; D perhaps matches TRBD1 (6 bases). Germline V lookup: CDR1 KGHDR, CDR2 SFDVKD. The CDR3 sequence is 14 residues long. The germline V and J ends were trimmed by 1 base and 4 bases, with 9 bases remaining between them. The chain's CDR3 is CATSDFDRSYGYTF. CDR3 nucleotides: TGTGCCACCAGTGATTTCGACAGGTCCTATGGCTACACCTTC.

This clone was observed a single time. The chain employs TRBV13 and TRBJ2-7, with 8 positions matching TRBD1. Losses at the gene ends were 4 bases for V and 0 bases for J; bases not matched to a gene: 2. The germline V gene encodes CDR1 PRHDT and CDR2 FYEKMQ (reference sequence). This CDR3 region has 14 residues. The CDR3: CASSSGQGSYEQYF. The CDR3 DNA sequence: TGTGCCAGCAGCTCTGGACAGGGCTCCTACGAGCAGTACTTC.

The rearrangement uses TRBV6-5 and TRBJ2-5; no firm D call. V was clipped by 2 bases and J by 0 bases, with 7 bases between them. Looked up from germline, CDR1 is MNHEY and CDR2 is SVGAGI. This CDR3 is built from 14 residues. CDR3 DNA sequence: TGTGCCAGCAGTTACGGTCAGAACCAAGAGACCCAGTACTTC. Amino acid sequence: CASSYGQNQETQYF.

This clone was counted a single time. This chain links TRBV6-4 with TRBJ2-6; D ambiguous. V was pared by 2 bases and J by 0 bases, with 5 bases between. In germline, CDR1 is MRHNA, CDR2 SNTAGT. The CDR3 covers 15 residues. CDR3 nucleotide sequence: TGTGCCAGCAGTGACAGCCTCTCTGGGGCCAACGTCCTGACTTTC. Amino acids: CASSDSLSGANVLTF.

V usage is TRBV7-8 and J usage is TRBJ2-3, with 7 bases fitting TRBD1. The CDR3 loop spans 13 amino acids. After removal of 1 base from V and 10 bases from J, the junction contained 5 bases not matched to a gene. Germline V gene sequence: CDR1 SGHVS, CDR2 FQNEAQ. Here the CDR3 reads CASSLEGRGSQYF. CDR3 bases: TGTGCCAGCAGCTTAGAGGGCAGGGGGTCGCAGTATTTT.

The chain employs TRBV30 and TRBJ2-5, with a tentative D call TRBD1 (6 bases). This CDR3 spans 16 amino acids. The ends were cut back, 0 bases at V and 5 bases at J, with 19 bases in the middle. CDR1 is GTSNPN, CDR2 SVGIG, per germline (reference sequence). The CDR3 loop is CAWSVTLGHQAETQYF. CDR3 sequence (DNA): TGTGCCTGGAGTGTTACGTTGGGACACCAAGCGGAGACCCAGTACTTC.

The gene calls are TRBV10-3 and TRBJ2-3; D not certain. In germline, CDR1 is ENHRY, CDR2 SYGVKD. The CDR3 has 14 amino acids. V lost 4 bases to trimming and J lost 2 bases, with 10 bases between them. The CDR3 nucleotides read TGTGCCATCAGTGGGCACGAATTCACAGATACGCAGTATTTT. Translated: CAISGHEFTDTQYF.

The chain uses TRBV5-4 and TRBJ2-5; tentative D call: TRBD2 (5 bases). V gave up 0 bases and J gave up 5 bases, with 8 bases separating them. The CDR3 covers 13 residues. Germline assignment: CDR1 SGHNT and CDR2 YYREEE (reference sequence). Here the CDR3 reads CASSLAGWETQYF. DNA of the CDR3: TGTGCCAGCAGCTTGGCGGGGTGGGAGACCCAGTACTTC.

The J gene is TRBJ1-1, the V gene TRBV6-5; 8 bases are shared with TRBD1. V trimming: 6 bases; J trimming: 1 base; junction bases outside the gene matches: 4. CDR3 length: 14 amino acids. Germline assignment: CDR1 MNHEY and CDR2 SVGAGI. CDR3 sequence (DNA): TGTGCCAGCAGCCTCGACAGGGGGAACACTGAAGCTTTCTTT. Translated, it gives CASSLDRGNTEAFF.